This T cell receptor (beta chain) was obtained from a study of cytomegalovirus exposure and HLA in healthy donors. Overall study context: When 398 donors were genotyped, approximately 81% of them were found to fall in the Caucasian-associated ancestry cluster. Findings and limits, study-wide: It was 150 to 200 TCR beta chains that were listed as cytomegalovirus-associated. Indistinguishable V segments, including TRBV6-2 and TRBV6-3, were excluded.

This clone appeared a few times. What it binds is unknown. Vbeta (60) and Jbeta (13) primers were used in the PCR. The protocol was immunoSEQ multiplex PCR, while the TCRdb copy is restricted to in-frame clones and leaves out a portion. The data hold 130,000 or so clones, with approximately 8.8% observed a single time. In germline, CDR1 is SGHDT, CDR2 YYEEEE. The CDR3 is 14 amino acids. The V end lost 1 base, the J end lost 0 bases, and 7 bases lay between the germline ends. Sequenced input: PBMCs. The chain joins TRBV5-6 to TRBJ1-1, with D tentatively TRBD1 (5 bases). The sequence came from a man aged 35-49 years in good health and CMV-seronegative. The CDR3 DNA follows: TGTGCCAGCAGCTTGCCAGGGATGAACACTGAAGCTTTCTTT. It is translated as CASSLPGMNTEAFF.